The 18 T cell receptor beta chains below all came from one sample that was sequenced in a study of T cell responses to AZD1222 COVID-19 vaccine. Data came from immunoSEQ multiplex PCR; TCRdb stores just in-frame clones and leaves some out. This sample carries 100,000 to 150,000 clones, approximately 91% of them seen once, and the ten largest clones take 1.1%. Sequences were derived from peripheral blood, sampled 28 days after the second AZD1222 dose. The receptors come from an adult who received the AZD1222 COVID-19 vaccine.

Only one count was recorded for this clone. Without the conserved terminal phenylalanine or tryptophan, this CDR3 likely stems from a read error. The limits of the CDR3 on the DNA are not certain, so only TCRdb's listed CDR3 is given. This chain links TRBV5-1 with TRBJ2-7; the table gives TRBD1 as D, unverified against the DNA. The V gene's germline CDR1 is SGHRS and CDR2 YFSETQ. A total of 11 residues make up the CDR3, ends included. The CDR3 loop is CASSRGDRRPI.

The J gene is TRBJ2-7, the V gene TRBV21-1; the table's D call TRBD2 went unverified against the DNA. TRBV21-1 is assigned pseudogene status. There are 20 residues in the CDR3. The CDR3, as DNA: TGTGCCAGCAGCAAAGTCGGGGGGACTAGCGGGAGTGACTGGTACTACGAGCAGTACTTC. Its protein is CASSKVGGTSGSDWYYEQYF.

The gene calls are TRBV7-6 and TRBJ2-3, with TRBD2 matching 7 bases. The CDR3 extends over 18 amino acids. V shed 1 base and J 3 bases; nucleotides not matched to a gene: 13. Germline CDR1 and CDR2: SGHVS and FNYEAQ. CDR3 residues: CASSLGGGRGGWTDTQYF. The CDR3 DNA reads as TGTGCCAGCAGCTTAGGGGGCGGGAGAGGAGGTTGGACAGATACGCAGTATTTT.

This clone was recorded once. V gene TRBV19 combines with J gene TRBJ2-3; D may be TRBD1 (5 bases). Germline V CDR1 and CDR2: LNHDA, SQIVND (reference sequence). The CDR3 extends over 16 amino acids. V was clipped by 7 bases and J by 0 bases, with 17 bases between them. CDR3 bases: TGTGCCAGTACAAGACAGTCCACAACTAGCACAGATACGCAGTATTTT. It codes for CASTRQSTTSTDTQYF.

The V and J genes are TRBV6-5 and TRBJ2-7; 13 nucleotides match TRBD2. In germline, CDR1 is MNHEY, CDR2 SVGAGI. There are 16 residues in the CDR3. The V and J ends lost 0 bases and 1 base, in that order; junction bases with no gene match: 0. CDR3 DNA: TGTGCCAGCAGTTACTCGACTAGCGGGGGGTCCTACGAGCAGTACTTC. Translating it yields CASSYSTSGGSYEQYF.

The chain couples TRBV6-1 to TRBJ1-2, with a tentative D call TRBD1 (5 bases). V lost 3 bases and J 6 bases, leaving 14 bases between the germline ends. The germline V gene has CDR1 MNHNS and CDR2 SASEGT. The CDR3 runs 14 residues. CDR3 DNA sequence: TGTGCCAGCAGTGACAATACCGGGACGGATGGCTACACCTTC. Encoded protein: CASSDNTGTDGYTF.

This clone was observed a few times. V and J are TRBV5-4 and TRBJ2-3; TRBD2 aligns across 10 bases. V was clipped by 2 bases and J by 0 bases; unmatched bases: 6. Germline lookup yields CDR1 SGHNT and CDR2 YYREEE (reference sequence). The CDR3 spans 17 residues. The DNA for the CDR3 is TGTGCCAGCAGCTTCTTAACGACTAGCGGGAGCACAGATACGCAGTATTTT. Its translation is CASSFLTTSGSTDTQYF.

The chain links TRBV12-5 to TRBJ1-1, with no clear D. Looked up from germline, CDR1 is LGHNT and CDR2 is FRNRAP. V lost 2 bases, J lost 1 base, and 14 bases lay in between. The CDR3 loop spans 16 amino acids. The CDR3 nucleotides read TGTGCTAGTGGTTTGTTCGCCGGGGAATGGAACACTGAAGCTTTCTTT. It is translated as CASGLFAGEWNTEAFF.

This clone was seen just once. This chain joins TRBV27 and TRBJ2-7; D not certain. CDR3 length equals 15 residues. In germline, CDR1 is MNHEY, CDR2 SMNVEV (reference sequence). The V gene lost 0 bases and the J gene lost 3 bases, with 12 bases spanning the gap. The CDR3 bases are TGTGCCAGCAGTTTATCGGTGAGTCCTAGCTACGAGCAGTACTTC. This translates into CASSLSVSPSYEQYF.

The chain couples TRBV11-3 to TRBJ1-1, with D tentatively TRBD1 (5 bases). CDR1 and CDR2 from the germline V gene are SGHNT and YENEEA. CDR3 size: 14 residues. The germline V and J ends were trimmed by 5 bases and 3 bases, with 13 bases remaining between them. The CDR3 reads CASSLRGGDTEAFF. Written as DNA, the CDR3 is TGTGCCAGCAGCCTTAGGGGTGGGGACACTGAAGCTTTCTTT.

The chain combines TRBV2 with TRBJ1-6; 9 nucleotides line up with TRBD1. Losses at the gene ends were 6 bases for V and 7 bases for J; bases not matched to a gene: 10. The CDR3 extends over 16 amino acids. CDR1 is SNHLY, CDR2 FYNNEI, per germline. CDR3 region: CASSVPGTGRNSPLHF. CDR3 DNA: TGTGCCAGCAGCGTTCCTGGGACAGGGAGAAATTCACCCCTCCACTTT.

The rearrangement uses TRBV28 and TRBJ2-7, with 13 bases matching TRBD2. The V segment lost 6 bases and the J segment 4 bases; nucleotides outside the gene matches: 15. This CDR3 is 18 amino acids long. Per the germline V gene, CDR1 is MDHEN and CDR2 is SYDVKM. The CDR3 nucleotides are TGTGCCAGCAGCCCTATAGGGGCCGGGACTAGCGGGAAGTACGAGCAGTACTTC. Its translation: CASSPIGAGTSGKYEQYF.

The chain combines TRBV2 with TRBJ1-4; maybe TRBD1 (5 bases). Trimming removed 6 bases from V and 5 bases from J, with 13 bases in between. CDR1 is SNHLY and CDR2 is FYNNEI in the germline V gene. The CDR3 runs 14 residues. DNA for the CDR3: TGTGCCAGCAGGAAAGACAGATCCAATGAAAAACTGTTTTTT. Residues: CASRKDRSNEKLFF. The complete variable domain, with remaining parts taken from reference TRBV2 and TRBJ1-4, reads EPEVTQTPSHQVTQMGQEVILRCVPISNHLYFYWYRQILGQKVEFLVSFYNNEISEKSEIFDDQFSVERPDGSNFTLKIRSTKLEDSAMYFCASRKDRSNEKLFFGSGTQLSVL.

This clone has a handful of counts. The CDR3 here is CAISEGSQFYEQYF. CDR3 nucleotide sequence: TGTGCCATCAGTGAGGGCAGCCAGTTCTACGAGCAGTACTTC. This chain links TRBV10-3 with TRBJ2-7; D ambiguous. Trimming pared 2 bases from V and 3 bases from J, leaving 11 bases between. Germline assignment: CDR1 ENHRY and CDR2 SYGVKD. The CDR3 has 14 amino acids.

The rearrangement links TRBV21-1 to TRBJ2-7; the D call TRBD2 from the table was never checked on the DNA. TRBV21-1 is listed as a pseudogene. The CDR3 totals 15 residues. The CDR3 DNA reads as TGTGCCAGCAGCAAAGGGGAGCAAAGACCCTACGAGCAGTACTTC. Translation gives CASSKGEQRPYEQYF.

The CDR3 reads CASSLVSGLSSYEQYF. DNA for the CDR3: TGTGCCAGCAGCTTAGTATCGGGGTTGAGCTCCTACGAGCAGTACTTC. The chain uses TRBV7-6 and TRBJ2-7; possibly TRBD2 for D (5 bases). Germline CDR1 is SGHVS and CDR2 is FNYEAQ. The V gene lost 1 base and the J gene lost 0 bases, with 13 bases spanning the gap. The CDR3 length is 16 residues. The full variable domain, in which reference TRBV7-6 and TRBJ2-7 provide the parts outside the CDR3, is GAGVSQSPRYKVTKRGQDVALRCDPISGHVSLYWYRQALGQGPEFLTYFNYEAQQDKSGLPNDRFSAERPEGSISTLTIQRTEQRDSAMYRCASSLVSGLSSYEQYFGPGTRLTVT.

The rearrangement links TRBV7-9 to TRBJ1-1, with D perhaps TRBD1 (6 bases). From germline, CDR1 is SEHNR and CDR2 FQNEAQ (reference sequence). CDR3 length: 14 amino acids. The V and J ends lost 6 bases and 1 base respectively, with 12 bases between them. The chain's CDR3 is CASSPDRTNTEAFF. CDR3 bases: TGTGCCAGCAGTCCTGACAGGACGAACACTGAAGCTTTCTTT. Combining the CDR3 with reference TRBV7-9 and TRBJ1-1 gives the whole variable domain DTGVSQNPRHKITKRGQNVTFRCDPISEHNRLYWYRQTLGQGPEFLTYFQNEAQLEKSRLLSDRFSAERPKGSFSTLEIQRTEQGDSAMYLCASSPDRTNTEAFFGQGTRLTVV.

The rearrangement uses TRBV11-2 and TRBJ2-1, with D possibly TRBD1 on 6 matching bases. V was pared by 3 bases and J by 10 bases, with 10 bases between. The CDR3 extends over 12 amino acids. Germline CDR1 reads SGHAT; CDR2 reads FQNNGV. The CDR3 here is CASSFQGREQFF. The CDR3 region has the DNA TGTGCCAGCAGCTTTCAGGGGCGGGAGCAGTTCTTC.